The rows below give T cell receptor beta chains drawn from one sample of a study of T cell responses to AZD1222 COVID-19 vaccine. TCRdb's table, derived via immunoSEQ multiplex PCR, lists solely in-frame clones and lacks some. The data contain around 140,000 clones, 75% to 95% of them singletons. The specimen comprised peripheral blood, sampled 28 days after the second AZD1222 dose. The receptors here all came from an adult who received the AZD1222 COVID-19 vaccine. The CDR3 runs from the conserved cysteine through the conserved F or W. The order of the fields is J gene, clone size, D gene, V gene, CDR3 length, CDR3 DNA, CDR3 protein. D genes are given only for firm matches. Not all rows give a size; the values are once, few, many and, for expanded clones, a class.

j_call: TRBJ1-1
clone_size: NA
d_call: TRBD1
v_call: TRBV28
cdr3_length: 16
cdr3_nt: TGTGCCAGCAGCATACCGACAGGGGGAATGAACACTGAAGCTTTCTTT
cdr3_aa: CASSIPTGGMNTEAFF

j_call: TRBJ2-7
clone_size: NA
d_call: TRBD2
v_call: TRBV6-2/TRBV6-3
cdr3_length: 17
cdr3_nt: TGTGCCAGCAGTGGACCAGCTAGCGGGGACTTCTCCTACGAGCAGTACTTC
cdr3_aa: CASSGPASGDFSYEQYF

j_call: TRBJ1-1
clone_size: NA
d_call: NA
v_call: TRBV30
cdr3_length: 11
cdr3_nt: TGTGCCTGGGCGGAGGAGGGTGAAGCTTTCTTT
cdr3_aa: CAWAEEGEAFF

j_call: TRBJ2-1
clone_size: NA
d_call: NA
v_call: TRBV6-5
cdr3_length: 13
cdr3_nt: TGTGCCAGCAGTTACTTCACGGGGAGCCCGTGGTTCTTC
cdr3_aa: CASSYFTGSPWFF

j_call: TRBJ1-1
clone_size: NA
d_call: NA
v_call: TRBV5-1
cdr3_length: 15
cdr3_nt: TGCGCCAGCAGCTTATTAGGGGGTTCGAACACTGAAGCTTTCTTT
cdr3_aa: CASSLLGGSNTEAFF

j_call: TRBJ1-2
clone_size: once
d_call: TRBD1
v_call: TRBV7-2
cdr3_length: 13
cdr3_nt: TGTGCCAGCAGCCCTAGGGGACAGAAGGGCTACACCTTC
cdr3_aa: CASSPRGQKGYTF

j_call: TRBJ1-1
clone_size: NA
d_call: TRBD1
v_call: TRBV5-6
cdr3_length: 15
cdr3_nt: TGTGCCAGCAGCCGCCGGACAGGGGGCGGCACTGAAGCTTTCTTT
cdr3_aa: CASSRRTGGGTEAFF

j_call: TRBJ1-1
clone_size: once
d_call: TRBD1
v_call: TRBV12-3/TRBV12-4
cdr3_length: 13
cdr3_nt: TGTGCCAGCAGTTTGACAGGGGTTTCTGAAGCTTTCTTT
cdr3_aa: CASSLTGVSEAFF

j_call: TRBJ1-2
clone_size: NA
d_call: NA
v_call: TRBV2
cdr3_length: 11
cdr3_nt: TGTGCCAGCAAATACAGGGATGGCTACACCTTC
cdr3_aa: CASKYRDGYTF

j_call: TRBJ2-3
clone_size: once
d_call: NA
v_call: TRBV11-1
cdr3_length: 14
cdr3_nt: TGTGCCAGCAGCCCTAGCAGTGGGACAGATACGCAGTATTTT
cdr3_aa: CASSPSSGTDTQYF

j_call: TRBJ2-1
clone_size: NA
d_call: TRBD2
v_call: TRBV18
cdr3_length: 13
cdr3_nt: TGTGCCAGCTCACCTAGCGGGGCAAATGAGCAGTTCTTC
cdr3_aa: CASSPSGANEQFF

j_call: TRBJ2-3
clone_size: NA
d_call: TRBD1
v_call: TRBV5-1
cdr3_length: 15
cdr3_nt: TGCGCCAGCAGCCGGGACAGGGGGCGCGGGGATACGCAGTATTTT
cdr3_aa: CASSRDRGRGDTQYF

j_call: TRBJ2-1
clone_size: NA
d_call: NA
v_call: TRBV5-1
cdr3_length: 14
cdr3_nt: TGCGCCAGCAGCTCCGGGACTTTCGACTGGGAGCAGTTCTTC
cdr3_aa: CASSSGTFDWEQFF

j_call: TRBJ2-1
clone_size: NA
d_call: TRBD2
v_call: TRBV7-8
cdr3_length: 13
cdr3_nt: TGTGCCAGCAACCACGGACTAGACAATGAGCAGTTCTTC
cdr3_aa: CASNHGLDNEQFF

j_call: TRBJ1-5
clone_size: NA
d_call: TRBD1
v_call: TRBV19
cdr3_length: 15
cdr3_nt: TGTGCCAGTAGCCGACAGGGCTTGGGCAATCAGCCCCAGCATTTT
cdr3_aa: CASSRQGLGNQPQHF

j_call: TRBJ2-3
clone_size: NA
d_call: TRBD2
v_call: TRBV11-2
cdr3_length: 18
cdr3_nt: TGTGCCAGCAGCCCACTGGGACTAGCGGGAGGGAGTACAGATACGCAGTATTTT
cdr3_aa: CASSPLGLAGGSTDTQYF

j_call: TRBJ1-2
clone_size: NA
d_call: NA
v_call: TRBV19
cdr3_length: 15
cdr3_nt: TGTGCCAGTAGACCGGAAAGCGAGACAAACTATGGCTACACCTTC
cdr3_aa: CASRPESETNYGYTF

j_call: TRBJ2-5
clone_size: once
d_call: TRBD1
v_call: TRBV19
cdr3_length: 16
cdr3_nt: TGTGCCAGTAGTATAGACCTCGACAGGGGCCAAGAGACCCAGTACTTC
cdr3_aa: CASSIDLDRGQETQYF

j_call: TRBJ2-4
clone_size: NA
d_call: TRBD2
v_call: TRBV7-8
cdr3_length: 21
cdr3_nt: TGTGCCAGCAGCTCTAGCCGACCGGGACTAGCGGGAGTGGGGGCCAAAAACATTCAGTACTTC
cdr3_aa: CASSSSRPGLAGVGAKNIQYF

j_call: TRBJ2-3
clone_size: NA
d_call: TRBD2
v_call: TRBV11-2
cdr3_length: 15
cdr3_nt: TGTGCCAGCAGCTGGACTAGCGGGGGACGAGATACGCAGTATTTT
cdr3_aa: CASSWTSGGRDTQYF

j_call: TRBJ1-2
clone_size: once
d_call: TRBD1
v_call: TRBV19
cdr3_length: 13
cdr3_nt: TGTGCCAGTAGTCCGGACAGGTTCTATGGCTACACCTTC
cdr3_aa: CASSPDRFYGYTF

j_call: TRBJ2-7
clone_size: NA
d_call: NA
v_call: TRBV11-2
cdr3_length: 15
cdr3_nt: TGTGCCAGCAGCTCCCTTGGGGGGACCGTCTACGAGCAGTACTTC
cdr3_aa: CASSSLGGTVYEQYF

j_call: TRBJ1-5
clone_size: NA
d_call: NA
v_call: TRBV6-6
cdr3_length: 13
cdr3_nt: TGTGCCAGCAGTCCAACAGGGACTCAGCCCCAGCATTTT
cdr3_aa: CASSPTGTQPQHF

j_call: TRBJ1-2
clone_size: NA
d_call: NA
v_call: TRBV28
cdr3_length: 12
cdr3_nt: TGTGCCATCAGTCAGGGGTACTATGGCTACACCTTC
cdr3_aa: CAISQGYYGYTF

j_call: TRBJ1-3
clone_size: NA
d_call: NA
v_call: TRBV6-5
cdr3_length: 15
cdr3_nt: TGTGCCAGCAGTTACTCGACCGGGGGTGGAAACACCATATATTTT
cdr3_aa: CASSYSTGGGNTIYF

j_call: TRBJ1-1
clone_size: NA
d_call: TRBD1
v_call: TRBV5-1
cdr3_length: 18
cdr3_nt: TGCGCCAGCAGCCGAACCACGGGACCGACAGGGAGGGGCACTGAAGCTTTCTTT
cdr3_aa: CASSRTTGPTGRGTEAFF

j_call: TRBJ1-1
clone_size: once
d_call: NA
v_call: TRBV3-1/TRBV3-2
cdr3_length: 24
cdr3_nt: TGTGCCAGCAGCCAAGATTGGGACCCGGGACAAGTGAACACTGAATCCATGTGGGGTCCGGAAGCTTTCTTT
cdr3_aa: CASSQDWDPGQVNTESMWGPEAFF

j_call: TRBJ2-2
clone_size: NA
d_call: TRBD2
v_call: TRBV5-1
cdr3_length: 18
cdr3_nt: TGCGCCAGCAGCTTGGTACTAGCGGGAGGCCGGAACACCGGGGAGCTGTTTTTT
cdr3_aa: CASSLVLAGGRNTGELFF

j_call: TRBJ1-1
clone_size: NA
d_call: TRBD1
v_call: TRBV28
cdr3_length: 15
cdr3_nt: TGTGCCAGCAGTTCCTACAGGGGTGGGACCACTGAAGCTTTCTTT
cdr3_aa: CASSSYRGGTTEAFF

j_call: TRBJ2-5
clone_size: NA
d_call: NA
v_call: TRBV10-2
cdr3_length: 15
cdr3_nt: TGCGCCAGCAGTGAGTCGGGTGGGGTACAAGAGACCCAGTACTTC
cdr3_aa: CASSESGGVQETQYF

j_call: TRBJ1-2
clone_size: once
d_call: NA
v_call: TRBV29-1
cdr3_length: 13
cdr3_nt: TGCAGCGCCGAGGGGGGAGAAGGCTATGGCTACACCTTC
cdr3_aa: CSAEGGEGYGYTF

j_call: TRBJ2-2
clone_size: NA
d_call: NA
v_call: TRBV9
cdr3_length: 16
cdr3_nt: TGTGCCAGCAGCCCCCGGACAGGGAGGGACACCGGGGAGCTGTTTTTT
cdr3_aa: CASSPRTGRDTGELFF

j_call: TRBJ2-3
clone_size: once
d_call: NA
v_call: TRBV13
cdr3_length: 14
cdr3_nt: TGTGCCAGCAGCACCCGGACTAGCACAGATACGCAGTATTTT
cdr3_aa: CASSTRTSTDTQYF

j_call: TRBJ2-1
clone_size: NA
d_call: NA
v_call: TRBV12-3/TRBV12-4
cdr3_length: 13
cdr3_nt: TGTGCCAGCAGTTTATTCGGCGGAAATGAGCAGTTCTTC
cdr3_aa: CASSLFGGNEQFF

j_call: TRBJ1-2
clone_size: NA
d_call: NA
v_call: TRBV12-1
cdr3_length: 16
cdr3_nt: TGTGCCAGCAGCTTTTTCGCTCAGAACCATGGTTGGAGCTACACCTTC
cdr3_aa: CASSFFAQNHGWSYTF

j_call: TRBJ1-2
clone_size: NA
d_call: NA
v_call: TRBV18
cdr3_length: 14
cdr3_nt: TGTGCCAGCTCACCACAGGGAGAGGACTATGGCTACACCTTC
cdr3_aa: CASSPQGEDYGYTF

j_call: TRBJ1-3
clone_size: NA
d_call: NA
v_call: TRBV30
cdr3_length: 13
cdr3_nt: TGTGCCTGGAGGTATGGAGGCGGAAACACCATATATTTT
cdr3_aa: CAWRYGGGNTIYF

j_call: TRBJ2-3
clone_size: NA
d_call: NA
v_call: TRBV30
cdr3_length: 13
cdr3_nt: TGTGCCTGGAGTGGGGCTAGCGCAGATACGCAGTATTTT
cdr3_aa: CAWSGASADTQYF

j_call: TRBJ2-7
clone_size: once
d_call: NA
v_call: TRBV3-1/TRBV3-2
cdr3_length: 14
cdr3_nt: TGTGCCAGCAGCCACTTGGACAGAACCTACGAGCAGTACTTC
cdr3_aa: CASSHLDRTYEQYF

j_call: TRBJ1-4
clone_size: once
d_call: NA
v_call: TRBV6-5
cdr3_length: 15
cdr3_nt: TGTGCCAGCAGTTACTCGGCAGGTTTTAATGAAAAACTGTTTTTT
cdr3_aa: CASSYSAGFNEKLFF

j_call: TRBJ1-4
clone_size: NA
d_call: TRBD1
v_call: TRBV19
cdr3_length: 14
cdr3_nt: TGTGCCAGTAGCCAGACAGGGGGCGGTGAAAAACTGTTTTTT
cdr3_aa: CASSQTGGGEKLFF

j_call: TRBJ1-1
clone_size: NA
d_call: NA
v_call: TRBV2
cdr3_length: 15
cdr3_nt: TGTGCCAGCAGTGAACGTGAGCTGCGGAACACTGAAGCTTTCTTT
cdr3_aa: CASSERELRNTEAFF

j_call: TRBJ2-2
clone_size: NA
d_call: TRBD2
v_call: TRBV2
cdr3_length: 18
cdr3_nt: TGTGCCAGCAGTGAAGGGCGGGACTCCCGGGGGGTGACCGGGGAGCTGTTTTTT
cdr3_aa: CASSEGRDSRGVTGELFF

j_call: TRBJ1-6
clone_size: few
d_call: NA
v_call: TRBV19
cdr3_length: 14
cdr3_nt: TGTGCTGTAGAACGAGGGGCGAGAGGTTCACCCCTCCACTTT
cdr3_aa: CAVERGARGSPLHF

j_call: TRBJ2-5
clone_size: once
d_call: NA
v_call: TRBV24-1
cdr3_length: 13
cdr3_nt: TGTGCCACCAGTGGCGATCTACAAGAGACCCAGTACTTC
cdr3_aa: CATSGDLQETQYF

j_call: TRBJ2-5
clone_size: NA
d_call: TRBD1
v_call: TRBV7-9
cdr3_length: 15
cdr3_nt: TGTGCCAGCAGCCCAGGGACAGCTGTGGAAGAGACCCAGTACTTC
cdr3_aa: CASSPGTAVEETQYF

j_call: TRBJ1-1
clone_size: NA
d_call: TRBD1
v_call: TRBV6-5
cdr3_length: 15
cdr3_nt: TGTGCCAGCAGCCAAGGACAGGGGGGGGACACTGAAGCTTTCTTT
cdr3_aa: CASSQGQGGDTEAFF

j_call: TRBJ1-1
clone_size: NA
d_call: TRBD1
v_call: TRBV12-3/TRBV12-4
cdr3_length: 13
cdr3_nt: TGTGCCAGCAGGGCGACAGGGAGTGATGAAGCTTTCTTT
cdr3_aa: CASRATGSDEAFF

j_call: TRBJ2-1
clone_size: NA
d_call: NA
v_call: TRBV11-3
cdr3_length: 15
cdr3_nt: TGTGCCAGCACCCCGGGGTGGGGAACCTACAATGAGCAGTTCTTC
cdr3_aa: CASTPGWGTYNEQFF

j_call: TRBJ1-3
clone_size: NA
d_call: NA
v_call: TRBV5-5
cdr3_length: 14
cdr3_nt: TGTGCCAGCCGGCCAGGGGACCCTGGAAACACCATATATTTT
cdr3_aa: CASRPGDPGNTIYF

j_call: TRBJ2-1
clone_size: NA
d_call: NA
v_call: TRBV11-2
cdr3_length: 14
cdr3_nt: TGTGCCAGCAGCCCCGGCCGTACTAGGGATGAGCAGTTCTTC
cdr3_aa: CASSPGRTRDEQFF

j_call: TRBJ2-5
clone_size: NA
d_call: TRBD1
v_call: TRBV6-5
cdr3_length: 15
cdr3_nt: TGTGCCAGCAGTCGACAGGGGGCAGGCCAAGAGACCCAGTACTTC
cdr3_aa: CASSRQGAGQETQYF

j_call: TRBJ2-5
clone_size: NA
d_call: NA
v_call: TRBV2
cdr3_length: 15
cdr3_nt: TGTGCCAGCAGTGATTTGGCGGCAGGCCAAGAGACCCAGTACTTC
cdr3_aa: CASSDLAAGQETQYF

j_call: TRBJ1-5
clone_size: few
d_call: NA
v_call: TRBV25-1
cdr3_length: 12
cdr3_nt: TGTGCCAGCAGTGTTGGCAATCAGCCCCAGCATTTT
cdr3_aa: CASSVGNQPQHF

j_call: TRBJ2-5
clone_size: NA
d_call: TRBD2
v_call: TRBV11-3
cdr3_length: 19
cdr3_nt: TGTGCCAGCAGCTTAGGACTAGCGGGGGCCCGAACAAACCAAGAGACCCAGTACTTC
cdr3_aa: CASSLGLAGARTNQETQYF